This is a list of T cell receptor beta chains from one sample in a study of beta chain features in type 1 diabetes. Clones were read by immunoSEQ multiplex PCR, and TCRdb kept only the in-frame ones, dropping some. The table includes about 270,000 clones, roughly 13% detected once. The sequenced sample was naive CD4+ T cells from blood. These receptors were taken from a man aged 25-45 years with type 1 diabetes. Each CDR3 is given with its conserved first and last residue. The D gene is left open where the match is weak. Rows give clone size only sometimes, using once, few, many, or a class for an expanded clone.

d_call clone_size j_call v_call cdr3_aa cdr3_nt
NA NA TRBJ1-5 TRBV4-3 CASSQDRGKGQPQHF TGCGCCAGCAGCCAAGACCGAGGGAAAGGTCAGCCCCAGCATTTT
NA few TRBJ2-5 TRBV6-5 CASRANQETQYF TGTGCCAGCAGGGCCAACCAAGAGACCCAGTACTTC
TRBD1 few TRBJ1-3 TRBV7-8 CASSVIIQGPDTIYF TGTGCCAGCAGCGTTATAATACAGGGGCCAGACACCATATATTTT
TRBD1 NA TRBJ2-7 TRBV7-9 CASSLTGGEQYF TGTGCCAGCAGCTTGACAGGGGGCGAGCAGTACTTC
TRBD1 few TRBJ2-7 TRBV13 CASSLSLQQGAAMSYEQYF TGTGCCAGCAGCTTATCCCTACAACAGGGGGCGGCTATGTCCTACGAGCAGTACTTC
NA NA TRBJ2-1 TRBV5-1 CASSSAPAPYNEQFF TGCGCCAGCAGTTCTGCCCCAGCGCCTTACAATGAGCAGTTCTTC
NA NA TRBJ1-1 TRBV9 CASSPRVPTVETEAFF TGTGCCAGCAGCCCCCGAGTACCGACAGTTGAGACTGAAGCTTTCTTT
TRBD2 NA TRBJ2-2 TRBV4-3 CASSLIAGVDTGELFF TGCGCCAGCAGCCTTATAGCGGGAGTTGACACCGGGGAGCTGTTTTTT
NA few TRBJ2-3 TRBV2 CASREQGLSTDTQYF TGTGCCAGCAGGGAACAGGGTCTTAGCACAGATACGCAGTATTTT
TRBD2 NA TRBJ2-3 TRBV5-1 CASSLGETSGTDTQYF TGCGCCAGCAGCTTAGGGGAGACTAGCGGCACAGATACGCAGTATTTT
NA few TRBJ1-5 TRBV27 CASKVLGIGGNQPQHF TGTGCCAGCAAAGTGTTGGGAATAGGGGGCAATCAGCCCCAGCATTTT
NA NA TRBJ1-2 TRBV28 CASVANYGYTF TGTGCCAGCGTAGCTAACTATGGCTACACCTTC
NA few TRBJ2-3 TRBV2 CASSVLTSTDTQYF TGTGCCAGCAGTGTCTTAACTAGCACAGATACGCAGTATTTT
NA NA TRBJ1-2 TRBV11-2 CASSLRLQGFGGYTF TGTGCCAGCAGCTTACGACTTCAGGGTTTTGGGGGCTACACCTTC
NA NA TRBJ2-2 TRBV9 CASSPSGSPGYTGELFF TGTGCCAGCAGCCCATCAGGAAGCCCGGGGTACACCGGGGAGCTGTTTTTT
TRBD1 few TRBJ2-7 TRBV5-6 CASSLSPGQGSYEQYF TGTGCCAGCAGCTTGTCTCCGGGACAGGGCTCCTACGAGCAGTACTTC
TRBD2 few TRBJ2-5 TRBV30 CAWSSRLAGVRQETQYF TGTGCCTGGAGTTCGAGACTAGCGGGAGTGAGGCAAGAGACCCAGTACTTC
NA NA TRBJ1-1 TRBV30 CAWTGPSSFLNTEAFF TGTGCCTGGACAGGGCCTTCCTCCTTCTTGAACACTGAAGCTTTCTTT
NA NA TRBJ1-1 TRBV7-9 CASSLPRGEAFF TGTGCCAGCAGCTTGCCCAGGGGAGAAGCTTTCTTT
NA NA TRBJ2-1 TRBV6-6 CASRPSLRAPHNEQFF TGTGCCAGCAGGCCCTCCCTGCGGGCACCCCACAATGAGCAGTTCTTC
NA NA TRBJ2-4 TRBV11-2 CASSQMRVKNIQYF TGTGCCAGCAGCCAGATGAGGGTCAAAAACATTCAGTACTTC
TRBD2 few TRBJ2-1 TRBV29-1 CSVSMGLAGPIWTYNEQFF TGCAGCGTTTCTATGGGACTAGCGGGACCCATCTGGACCTACAATGAGCAGTTCTTC
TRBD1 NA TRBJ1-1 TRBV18 CASSPRPGQGYTEAFF TGTGCCAGCTCACCCCGGCCGGGACAGGGGTACACTGAAGCTTTCTTT
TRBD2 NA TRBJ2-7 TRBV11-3 CASSLGLAGEQYF TGTGCCAGCAGCTTGGGACTAGCCGGGGAGCAGTACTTC
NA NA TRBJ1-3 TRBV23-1 CASSQCRVSGNTIYF TGCGCCAGCAGTCAATGCCGAGTGTCTGGAAACACCATATATTTT
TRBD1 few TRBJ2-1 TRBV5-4 CASSIQGEGEQFF TGTGCCAGCAGCATCCAGGGGGAAGGTGAGCAGTTCTTC
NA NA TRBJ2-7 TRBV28 CASSQPGVVSEQYF TGTGCCAGCAGTCAACCAGGGGTGGTGAGCGAGCAGTACTTC